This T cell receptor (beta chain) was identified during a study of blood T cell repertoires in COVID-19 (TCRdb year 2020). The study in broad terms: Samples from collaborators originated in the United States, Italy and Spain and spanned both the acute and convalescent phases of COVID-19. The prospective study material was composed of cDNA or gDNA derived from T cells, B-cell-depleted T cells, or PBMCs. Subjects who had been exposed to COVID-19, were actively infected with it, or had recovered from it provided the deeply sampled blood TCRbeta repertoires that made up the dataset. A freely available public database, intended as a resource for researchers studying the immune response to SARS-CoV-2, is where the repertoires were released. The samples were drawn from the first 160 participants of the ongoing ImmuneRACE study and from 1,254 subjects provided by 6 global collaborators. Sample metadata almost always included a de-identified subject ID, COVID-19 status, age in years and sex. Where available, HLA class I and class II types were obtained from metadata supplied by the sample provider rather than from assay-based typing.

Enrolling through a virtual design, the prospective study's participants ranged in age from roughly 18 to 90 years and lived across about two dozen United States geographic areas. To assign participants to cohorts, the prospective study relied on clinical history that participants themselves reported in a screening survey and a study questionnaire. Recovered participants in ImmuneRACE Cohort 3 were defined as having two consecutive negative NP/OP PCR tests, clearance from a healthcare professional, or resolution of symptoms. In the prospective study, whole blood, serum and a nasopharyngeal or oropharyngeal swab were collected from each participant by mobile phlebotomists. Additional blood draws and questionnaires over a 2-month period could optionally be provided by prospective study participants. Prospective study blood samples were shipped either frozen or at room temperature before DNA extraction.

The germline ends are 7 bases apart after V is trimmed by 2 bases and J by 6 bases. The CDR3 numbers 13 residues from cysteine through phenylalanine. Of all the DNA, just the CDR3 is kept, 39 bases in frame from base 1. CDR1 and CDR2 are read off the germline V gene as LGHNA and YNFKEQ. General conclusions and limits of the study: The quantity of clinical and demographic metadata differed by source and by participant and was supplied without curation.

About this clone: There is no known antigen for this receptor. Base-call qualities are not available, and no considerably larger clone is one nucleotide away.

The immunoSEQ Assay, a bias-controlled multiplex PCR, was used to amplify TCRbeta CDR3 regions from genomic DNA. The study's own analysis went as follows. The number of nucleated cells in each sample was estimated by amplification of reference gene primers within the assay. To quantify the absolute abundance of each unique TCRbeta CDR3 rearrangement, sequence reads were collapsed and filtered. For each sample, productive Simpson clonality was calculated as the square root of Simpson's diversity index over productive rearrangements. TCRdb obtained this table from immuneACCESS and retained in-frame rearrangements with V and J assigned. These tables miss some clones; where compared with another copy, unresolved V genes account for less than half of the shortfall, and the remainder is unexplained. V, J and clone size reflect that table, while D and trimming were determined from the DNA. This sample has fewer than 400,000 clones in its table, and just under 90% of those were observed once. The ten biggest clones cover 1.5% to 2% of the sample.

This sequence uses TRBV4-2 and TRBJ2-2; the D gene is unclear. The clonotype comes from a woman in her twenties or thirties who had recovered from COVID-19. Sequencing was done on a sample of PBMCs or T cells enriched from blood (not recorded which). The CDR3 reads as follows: CASSQLQAGELFF. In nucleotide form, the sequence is TGTGCCAGCAGCCAATTGCAGGCCGGGGAGCTGTTTTTT.